Included here is one TCR beta chain sequence, with context. As yet, its antigen is unknown. Different DNA sequences within this sample yield the same CDR3. The data were taken from a study of CD8+ T cells in alopecia areata. Study in general: Tofacitinib ran for 6 to 18 months before 6 months off drug. The investigators scored severity in treated patients by the percentage of affected scalp area.

The treatment is: oral pan-JAK inhibitor, 5-10 mg twice daily. Extracted from the samples, RNA was reverse transcribed into cDNA to serve as the sequencing template. Assay used: immunoSEQ multiplex PCR; TCRdb lists only in-frame clones, some missing. The sample includes about 180,000 clones, roughly 46% of them seen just once. Notes on the study in general: Affected lesional scalp, above all in alopecia totalis/universalis, was more clonal than normal scalp. The study found that many expanded lesional clones persisted in scalp and blood during tofacitinib.

This TCR was sampled from a human donor with alopecia areata. The specimen comprised CD8+ T cells sorted from blood, sampled around week 54, from a patient treated with tofacitinib.

The CDR3 nucleotides read TGTGCCAGCAGTCGGACAGGGGGCACTGAAGCTTTCTTT. This encodes CASSRTGGTEAFF. The rearrangement links TRBV6-5 to TRBJ1-1; TRBD1 matches at 10 bases. CDR1 is MNHEY and CDR2 is SVGAGI in the germline V gene. After removal of 5 bases from V and 4 bases from J, the junction contained 1 base not matched to a gene. The CDR3 runs to 13 residues.